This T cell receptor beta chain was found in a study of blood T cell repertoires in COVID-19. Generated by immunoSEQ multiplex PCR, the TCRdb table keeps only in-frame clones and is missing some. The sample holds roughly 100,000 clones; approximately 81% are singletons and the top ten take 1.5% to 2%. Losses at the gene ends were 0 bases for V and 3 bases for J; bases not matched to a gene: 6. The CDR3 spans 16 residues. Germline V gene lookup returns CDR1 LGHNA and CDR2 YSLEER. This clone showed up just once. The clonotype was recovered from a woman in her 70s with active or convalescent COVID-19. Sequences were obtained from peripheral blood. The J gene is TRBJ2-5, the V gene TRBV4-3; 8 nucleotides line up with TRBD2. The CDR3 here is CASSQDLQRGKETQYF. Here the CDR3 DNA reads TGCGCCAGCAGCCAAGATCTTCAGCGGGGGAAAGAGACCCAGTACTTC.